Listed below are T cell receptor beta chains from one sample, sequenced in a study of T cells after yellow fever vaccination. TCRdb ran MiXCR on the 5' RACE reads and lists one entry per CDR3 protein. In the table there are some 160,000 distinct CDR3 sequences, around 7.3% of which are singletons. The material sequenced was CD4+ T cells sorted from PBMCs, taken 5 days after the first yellow fever vaccination. All receptors derive from a man aged 18 to 29 who received the YFV17D yellow fever vaccine. Both conserved end residues are part of each CDR3. The D gene is left open where the match is weak. Part of the rows lack a size; the others show once, few, many or a class for expanded clones.

cdr3_aa: CASSLTLGLSYEQYF
cdr3_nt: TGTGCCAGCAGCCTTACCTTGGGTCTCTCCTACGAGCAGTACTTC
d_call: .
clone_size: many
j_call: TRBJ2-7
v_call: TRBV7-2

cdr3_aa: CASSYHQVGGQYEAFF
cdr3_nt: TGTGCCAGCAGTTACCATCAAGTAGGTGGGCAGTATGAAGCTTTCTTT
d_call: .
clone_size: few
j_call: TRBJ1-1
v_call: TRBV6-2/TRBV6-3

cdr3_aa: CASSETWTSGELFF
cdr3_nt: TGTGCCAGCAGTGAAACGTGGACCAGCGGGGAGCTGTTTTTT
d_call: .
clone_size: many
j_call: TRBJ2-2
v_call: TRBV2

cdr3_aa: CASSYSAKEKLFF
cdr3_nt: TGTGCCAGCAGTTACTCGGCTAAGGAAAAACTGTTTTTT
d_call: .
clone_size: few
j_call: TRBJ1-4
v_call: TRBV6-5

cdr3_aa: CASSPTIGNSNQPQHF
cdr3_nt: TGTGCCAGCTCACCTACTATTGGGAATAGCAATCAGCCCCAGCATTTT
d_call: .
clone_size: .
j_call: TRBJ1-5
v_call: TRBV18

cdr3_aa: CASSLWRQGGEQFF
cdr3_nt: TGTGCCAGCAGCCTCTGGAGACAGGGGGGTGAGCAGTTCTTC
d_call: TRBD1
clone_size: many
j_call: TRBJ2-1
v_call: TRBV12-3/TRBV12-4

cdr3_aa: CTASVAGGGNTEAFF
cdr3_nt: TGCACTGCTAGTGTGGCAGGTGGGGGAAACACTGAAGCTTTCTTT
d_call: .
clone_size: few
j_call: TRBJ1-1
v_call: TRBV20-1

cdr3_aa: CASSLVSDTDTQYF
cdr3_nt: TGTGCCAGCAGCTTAGTGTCGGACACCGATACGCAGTATTTT
d_call: .
clone_size: .
j_call: TRBJ2-3
v_call: TRBV7-9

cdr3_aa: CSAPRTGGELFF
cdr3_nt: TGCAGTGCCCCAAGGACAGGCGGGGAGCTGTTTTTT
d_call: TRBD1
clone_size: .
j_call: TRBJ2-2
v_call: TRBV20-1

cdr3_aa: CSVGRVRGSTEAFF
cdr3_nt: TGCAGCGTTGGACGGGTTCGGGGGTCCACTGAAGCTTTCTTT
d_call: .
clone_size: few
j_call: TRBJ1-1
v_call: TRBV29-1

cdr3_aa: CASTRTETGDLYTF
cdr3_nt: TGTGCCAGCACCCGCACTGAGACAGGCGACCTCTACACCTTC
d_call: .
clone_size: .
j_call: TRBJ1-2
v_call: TRBV2

cdr3_aa: CASSLRDRGNYEQYF
cdr3_nt: TGTGCCAGCAGTCTCCGGGACAGGGGGAACTACGAGCAGTACTTC
d_call: TRBD1
clone_size: .
j_call: TRBJ2-7
v_call: TRBV6-1

cdr3_aa: CASSQVMNTEAFF
cdr3_nt: TGCGCCAGCAGCCAAGTAATGAACACTGAAGCTTTCTTT
d_call: .
clone_size: many
j_call: TRBJ1-1
v_call: TRBV4-3

cdr3_aa: CASSPTSGGVNEQFF
cdr3_nt: TGCGCCAGCAGCCCGACTAGCGGGGGAGTCAATGAGCAGTTCTTC
d_call: TRBD2
clone_size: many
j_call: TRBJ2-1
v_call: TRBV4-3

cdr3_aa: CASSQVWTGLDTQYF
cdr3_nt: TGCGCCAGCAGCCAAGTATGGACAGGGCTAGATACGCAGTATTTT
d_call: TRBD1
clone_size: many
j_call: TRBJ2-3
v_call: TRBV4-3

cdr3_aa: CSARRSGEGTDTQYF
cdr3_nt: TGCAGTGCTAGAAGAAGCGGGGAAGGCACAGATACGCAGTATTTT
d_call: TRBD2
clone_size: many
j_call: TRBJ2-3
v_call: TRBV20-1

cdr3_aa: CASERGRQETQYF
cdr3_nt: TGTGCCAGCGAGAGGGGGCGGCAAGAGACCCAGTACTTC
d_call: TRBD1
clone_size: many
j_call: TRBJ2-5
v_call: TRBV2

cdr3_aa: CASSLSGSDRGDSPLHF
cdr3_nt: TGCGCCAGCAGCTTGTCGGGGAGTGATAGAGGGGATTCACCCCTCCACTTT
d_call: .
clone_size: many
j_call: TRBJ1-6
v_call: TRBV5-1

cdr3_aa: CASSQRGEETQYF
cdr3_nt: TGTGCCAGCAGCCAACGCGGGGAGGAGACCCAGTACTTC
d_call: .
clone_size: few
j_call: TRBJ2-5
v_call: TRBV3-1

cdr3_aa: CASSQGTGNNEKLFF
cdr3_nt: TGCGCCAGCAGCCAGGGGACAGGCAATAATGAAAAACTGTTTTTT
d_call: TRBD1
clone_size: few
j_call: TRBJ1-4
v_call: TRBV4-1